The 7 T cell receptor beta chains in this list originate from one sample, sequenced in a study of blood T cell repertoires in COVID-19. Generated by immunoSEQ multiplex PCR, the TCRdb table keeps only in-frame clones and is missing some. This table has about 180,000 clones, about 85% appearing once. Material for sequencing was peripheral blood. These receptors all come from a woman aged 25 to 39 with active or convalescent COVID-19.

The V call is TRBV5-1, the J call TRBJ2-1; TRBD2 matches at 8 bases. This CDR3 is built from 15 residues. Germline V gene sequence: CDR1 SGHRS, CDR2 YFSETQ. Germline trimming cut 3 bases from V and 4 bases from J; bases unmatched to any gene: 6. CDR3 sequence: CASSSAPSGYNEQFF. In DNA form, the CDR3 reads TGCGCCAGCAGCTCAGCTCCTAGCGGGTACAATGAGCAGTTCTTC.

DNA of the CDR3: TGTGCCAGCAGCTCGCCGGGACAGGGGAGGAATGAGCAGTTCTTC. Its protein product is CASSSPGQGRNEQFF. The rearrangement joins TRBV5-4 to TRBJ2-1; TRBD1 matches at 10 bases. CDR1 is SGHNT, CDR2 YYREEE, per germline (reference sequence). The CDR3 loop spans 15 amino acids. The ends lost 3 bases at V and 7 bases at J; junction bases unmatched: 7. Supplemented by reference TRBV5-4 and TRBJ2-1, the full variable domain reads ETGVTQSPTHLIKTRGQQVTLRCSSQSGHNTVSWYQQALGQGPQFIFQYYREEENGRGNFPPRFSGLQFPNYSSELNVNALELDDSALYLCASSSPGQGRNEQFFGPGTRLTVL.

The rearrangement links TRBV29-1 to TRBJ2-1, with 9 positions matching TRBD2. Trimming took 4 bases from V and 3 from J; bases not matched to a gene: 7. Germline V gene sequence: CDR1 SQVTM, CDR2 ANQGSEA. The CDR3 consists of 15 residues. The CDR3 loop reads CSVVKRGAYYNEQFF. DNA of the CDR3: TGCAGCGTTGTAAAGCGGGGGGCGTACTACAATGAGCAGTTCTTC.

The V and J genes are TRBV7-2 and TRBJ2-4, with 7 bases fitting TRBD1. J lost 9 bases, V lost 1 base, and 9 bases had no gene match. The CDR3 has 15 residues. Germline V gene lookup returns CDR1 SGHTA and CDR2 FQGNSA. The CDR3: CASSLDWTGSVIQYF. The CDR3 nucleotides read TGTGCCAGCAGCTTAGATTGGACAGGTTCTGTCATTCAGTACTTC. Using reference TRBV7-2 and TRBJ2-4 for the parts outside the CDR3, the full variable domain is GAGVSQSPSNKVTEKGKDVELRCDPISGHTALYWYRQSLGQGLEFLIYFQGNSAPDKSGLPSDRFSAERTGGSVSTLTIQRTQQEDSAVYLCASSLDWTGSVIQYFGAGTRLSVL.

The V and J genes are TRBV5-4 and TRBJ1-2, with 9 bases lining up with TRBD1. The CDR3 runs 14 residues. The V segment lost 5 bases and the J segment 8 bases; nucleotides outside the gene matches: 10. Germline V lookup: CDR1 SGHNT, CDR2 YYREEE (reference sequence). CDR3 bases: TGTGCCAGCAGACCTACAGGGGGCGTACAGGGCTACACCTTC. Its translation is CASRPTGGVQGYTF.

The chain joins TRBV6-1 to TRBJ2-3; D perhaps matches TRBD2 (5 bases). There are 15 residues in the CDR3. CDR1 and CDR2 from the germline V gene are MNHNS and SASEGT. V was pared by 0 bases and J by 6 bases, with 13 bases between. The DNA of the CDR3 is TGTGCCAGCAGTGAAGCCCTCAGGAGGCAGGATACGCAGTATTTT. As protein: CASSEALRRQDTQYF.

V usage is TRBV6-1 and J usage is TRBJ1-1; TRBD1 matches 8 bases. Germline CDR1 MNHNS, CDR2 SASEGT. J was trimmed by 8 bases and V by 1 base; bases with no gene match: 9. The CDR3 sequence is 15 residues long. This chain's CDR3 is CASSEVTGAPGEAFF. As DNA, the CDR3 is TGTGCCAGCAGTGAAGTGACAGGGGCCCCGGGAGAAGCTTTCTTT.